These 21 T cell receptor beta chains were sequenced from one sample in a study of patients and donors after allogeneic stem cell transplantation. TCRdb independently ran MiXCR on the RT-PCR reads; one entry per CDR3 protein. The sample holds about a million distinct CDR3 sequences, more than 15% seen once. Sequencing used blood, either unsorted or a sorted T cell fraction (not recorded which). The receptors were gathered from a human donor who was either an allogeneic HSCT recipient or a stem cell or donor lymphocyte infusion donor (not recorded which). It is not recorded whose cells these are; they may come from a transplant donor.

This clonotype was detected a few times. The CDR3 DNA reads TGCAGCGTCGTCCGGATAGACTACAATGAGCAGTTCTTC. Amino acid sequence: CSVVRIDYNEQFF. The chain recombines TRBV29-1 with TRBJ2-1, with D uncertain. In germline, CDR1 is SQVTM, CDR2 ANQGSEA. CDR3 length: 13 residues. Trimming left V 6 bases short and J 3 bases short, with 12 bases between.

This clonotype came up a few times. The chain carries TRBV12-3 or TRBV12-4 and TRBJ2-5; 8 nucleotides agree with TRBD2. This CDR3 has 15 amino acids. The J segment lost 3 bases and the V segment lost 8 bases, leaving 11 bases of the junction unmatched. CDR3 in DNA: TGTGCCAGCCAACCGGGGGGGGGTTCGGAAGAGACCCAGTACTTC. Translation gives CASQPGGGSEETQYF.

A few counts support this clonotype. The CDR3, as DNA: TGTGCCAGCAGCAAGACCGGGACTAGCTCCGGGGAGCTGTTTTTT. Translated: CASSKTGTSSGELFF. J is TRBJ2-2 and V is TRBV7-8; the match to TRBD2 covers 9 bases. The ends lost 5 bases at V and 6 bases at J; junction bases unmatched: 7. The CDR3 sequence is 15 residues long. Germline V CDR1 and CDR2: SGHVS, FQNEAQ.

This clonotype was observed a few times. The rearrangement links TRBV7-2 to TRBJ2-2; TRBD2 aligns across 11 bases. The CDR3 runs 15 residues. The J segment lost 6 bases and the V segment lost 3 bases, leaving 3 bases of the junction unmatched. Germline values: CDR1 SGHTA, CDR2 FQGNSA. The CDR3 loop is CASSFRGLAAGELFF. Here the CDR3 DNA reads TGTGCCAGCAGCTTCCGGGGACTAGCGGCCGGGGAGCTGTTTTTT.

This clonotype occurred many times. The CDR3 reads CAISDPGTGGTEAFF. In DNA form, the CDR3 reads TGTGCCATCAGTGACCCAGGGACAGGGGGCACTGAAGCTTTCTTT. The rearrangement uses TRBV10-3 and TRBJ1-1, with 11 nucleotides matching TRBD1. From germline, CDR1 is ENHRY and CDR2 SYGVKD. This CDR3 has 15 residues. V shed 3 bases, J shed 4 bases, and the junction held 4 bases outside the gene matches.

The V and J genes are TRBV20-1 and TRBJ2-3; no reliable D call. This CDR3 spans 13 amino acids. Germline V gene data show CDR1 as DFQATT and CDR2 as SNEGSKA (reference sequence). The germline V and J ends were trimmed by 5 bases and 4 bases, with 13 bases remaining between them. The CDR3 here is CSAPVDPPDTQYF. CDR3 DNA sequence: TGCAGTGCTCCTGTGGACCCTCCAGATACGCAGTATTTT.

Concerning this clonotype itself: This may be a read error, as it is one base from a much larger clone. V is TRBV7-2 and J is TRBJ2-1; D is tentatively TRBD1 or TRBD2 (6 bases each). Germline V gene sequence: CDR1 SGHTA, CDR2 FQGNSA. V dropped 1 base and J dropped 8 bases, with 12 bases sitting between them. The CDR3 loop spans 14 amino acids. The CDR3 nucleotides are TGTGCCAGCAGCTTAGTGAAGGGGGGAGATGAGCAGTTCTTC. Translation gives CASSLVKGGDEQFF.

V gene TRBV7-8 combines with J gene TRBJ2-1; the match to TRBD2 covers 7 bases. The CDR3 sequence is 15 residues long. The germline gives CDR1 SGHVS, CDR2 FQNEAQ. V lost 5 bases, J lost 7 bases, and 11 bases stayed unmatched. The CDR3 nucleotides are TGTGCCAGCAGCCCGTTAAGCGGGATAGGTAATGAGCAGTTCTTC. As protein: CASSPLSGIGNEQFF.

This clonotype was observed a few times. The rearrangement joins TRBV7-6 to TRBJ2-3; D ambiguous. With 3 bases removed from V and 5 bases from J, the gap between germline ends came to 9 bases. The CDR3 length is 13 residues. Germline V gives CDR1 SGHVS, CDR2 FNYEAQ. The CDR3: CASSFDIEDTQYF. The CDR3 coding sequence is TGTGCCAGCAGCTTTGACATTGAAGATACGCAGTATTTT.

This clonotype was picked up a small number of times. The genes are TRBV12-5 and TRBJ2-7; D gene uncertain. CDR1 and CDR2 from the germline V gene are LGHNT and FRNRAP. V was trimmed by 1 base and J by 3 bases, leaving 4 bases between them. The CDR3 is 12 amino acids. CDR3 sequence (DNA): TGTGCTAGTGGTTTGGGGCACTACGAGCAGTACTTC. Amino acid sequence: CASGLGHYEQYF.

This clonotype occurred once. A much bigger clone sits one base away, suggesting this may be a read error. The chain recombines TRBV10-2 with TRBJ2-1, with TRBD1 as a possible D gene (6 bases). CDR3 length equals 14 residues. From germline, CDR1 is WSHSY and CDR2 SAAADI. In DNA, the CDR3 is TGCGCCAGCAGTGGGGACACAACCTACAGTGAGCAGTCCTTC. This translates into CASSGDTTYSEQSF.

The rearrangement links TRBV27 to TRBJ2-7, with 12 bases fitting TRBD2. V was clipped by 6 bases and J by 5 bases; unmatched bases: 8. Germline CDR1 is MNHEY and CDR2 is SMNVEV (reference sequence). The CDR3 runs to 15 residues. CDR3 nucleotides: TGTGCCAGCAGGCGACGACTAGCGGGAGATAACGAGCAGTACTTC. Protein sequence: CASRRRLAGDNEQYF.

This clonotype was counted a few times. The rearrangement joins TRBV20-1 to TRBJ1-2, with 10 bases that match TRBD1. The germline gives CDR1 DFQATT, CDR2 SNEGSKA (reference sequence). The CDR3 has 14 residues. The trim removed 2 bases at V and 8 bases at J, leaving 8 bases unmatched. CDR3 bases: TGCAGTGCTAGAACGAGACAGGGGGCGATCGGCTACACCTTC. Its translation: CSARTRQGAIGYTF.

In regard to this clonotype: This is likely a read error, given that the CDR3 carries no conserved phenylalanine or tryptophan at its end. The limits of the CDR3 on the DNA are not certain, so only TCRdb's listed CDR3 is given. The chain joins TRBV7-9 to TRBJ2-1; the table's D gene call, TRBD1, was not cross checked with the DNA. Germline V lookup: CDR1 SEHNR, CDR2 FQNEAQ (reference sequence). 13 amino acids form the CDR3, both terminal residues included. The CDR3 loop is CASSLPHGALGVL.

V usage is TRBV24-1 and J usage is TRBJ2-1; 16 positions agree with TRBD2. Germline CDR1 KGHDR, CDR2 SFDVKD. The CDR3 contains 18 residues. With 3 bases clipped from V and 7 bases from J, the junction kept 8 bases outside the gene matches. The CDR3 region has the DNA TGTGCCACCAGTGATGGGGGACTAGCGGGAGGGAGGCAGAATGAGCAGTTCTTC. Protein: CATSDGGLAGGRQNEQFF.

There are many counts of this clonotype. The J gene is TRBJ1-1, the V gene TRBV20-1, with D uncertain. With 0 bases removed from V and 1 base from J, the gap between germline ends came to 6 bases. Germline lookup yields CDR1 DFQATT and CDR2 SNEGSKA (reference sequence). CDR3 length equals 13 residues. The CDR3 DNA is TGCAGTGCTAGAGACATGGGGAACACTGAAGCTTTCTTT. It specifies CSARDMGNTEAFF.

V gene TRBV11-1 combines with J gene TRBJ2-3; 7 bases align to TRBD1. The germline V gene has CDR1 SGHAT and CDR2 FQDESV (reference sequence). Unmatched junction bases numbered 9, after V lost 6 bases and J lost 6 bases. The CDR3 covers 14 residues. The CDR3 DNA reads as TGTGCCAGCAGACGATCTACAGGGGAGGATACGCAGTATTTT. It specifies CASRRSTGEDTQYF.

The rearrangement uses TRBV6-1 and TRBJ2-1, with 7 positions matching TRBD2. There are 15 residues in the CDR3. Germline CDR1 and CDR2: MNHNS and SASEGT. The V gene end was trimmed by 2 bases and the J gene end by 5 bases; junction bases not matched to a gene: 6. The CDR3 bases are TGTGCCAGCAGTGAACAACAGGCGGGAGACAATGAGCAGTTCTTC. Translated: CASSEQQAGDNEQFF.

V gene TRBV21-1 combines with J gene TRBJ2-4; no check of the table's D call, TRBD1, against the DNA was made. TRBV21-1 corresponds to a pseudogene. The CDR3 runs 19 residues. The CDR3 nucleotides read TGTGCCAGCAGAGGTCCCCCCCAGGGGGCCAGTATAGCCAAAAACATTCAGTACTTC. Translating gives CASRGPPQGASIAKNIQYF.

The rearrangement joins TRBV30 to TRBJ1-1; D is ambiguous. Germline lookup yields CDR1 GTSNPN and CDR2 SVGIG (reference sequence). The V end was cut by 0 bases, the J end by 3 bases, with 14 bases between. The CDR3 contains 15 residues. In DNA, the CDR3 is TGTGCCTGGAGTGTCCCGGGATGGGAAGACACTGAAGCTTTCTTT. It yields the protein CAWSVPGWEDTEAFF. The whole variable domain, filled in from reference TRBV30 and TRBJ1-1, reads SQTIHQWPATLVQPVGSPLSLECTVEGTSNPNLYWYRQAAGRGLQLLFYSVGIGQISSEVPQNLSASRPQDRQFILSSKKLLLSDSGFYLCAWSVPGWEDTEAFFGQGTRLTVV.

The rearrangement links TRBV12-3 or TRBV12-4 to TRBJ1-6, with D perhaps TRBD1 (5 bases). The CDR3 runs to 15 residues. V lost 1 base to trimming and J lost 9 bases, with 13 bases between them. The CDR3 DNA reads as TGTGCCAGCAGTTTAGGCAGGGCATTTTCTTCACCCCTCCACTTT. The encoded protein is CASSLGRAFSSPLHF.